The 32 T cell receptor beta chains in this list originate from one sample, sequenced in a study of beta chain features in type 1 diabetes. Reverse transcription of all isolated RNA meant that expressed TCRB transcripts were sequenced. The table came from immunoSEQ multiplex PCR; TCRdb's copy has only in-frame clones and leaves some out. The sample consists of 860,000 or so clones, under 20% of them appearing once. Material for sequencing was naive CD4+ T cells from blood. Source of these receptors: a woman aged 18 to 35 in good health.

The rearrangement links TRBV28 to TRBJ2-4; 8 nucleotides agree with TRBD1. V lost 7 bases to trimming and J lost 8 bases; unmatched junction nucleotides: 13. Germline-derived CDR1 and CDR2 are MDHEN and SYDVKM. The CDR3 is 15 residues long. The CDR3, as DNA: TGTGCCAGCACCCCTGGGGGGCAGGGGGCTTACATTCAGTACTTC. Protein product: CASTPGGQGAYIQYF. Complete variable domain (other parts from reference TRBV28 and TRBJ2-4): DVKVTQSSRYLVKRTGEKVFLECVQDMDHENMFWYRQDPGLGLRLIYFSYDVKMKEKGDIPEGYSVSREKKERFSLILESASTNQTSMYLCASTPGGQGAYIQYFGAGTRLSVL.

The chain has TRBV7-6 and TRBJ2-1; D might be TRBD2 (5 bases). The CDR3 consists of 17 residues. Germline-derived CDR1 and CDR2 are SGHVS and FNYEAQ. The V end lost 0 bases, the J end lost 2 bases, and 14 bases lay between the germline ends. The CDR3 here is CASSLAGREHAYNEQFF. CDR3 sequence (DNA): TGTGCCAGCAGCTTAGCGGGAAGGGAGCATGCCTACAATGAGCAGTTCTTC.

V is TRBV7-3 and J is TRBJ2-1; D may be TRBD2 (6 bases). The ends were cut back, 7 bases at V and 9 bases at J, with 19 bases in the middle. This CDR3 is 14 amino acids long. Germline V gene lookup returns CDR1 SGHTA and CDR2 FQGTGA. The CDR3 region is CASTRGRREGEQFF. The CDR3 nucleotides are TGTGCCAGCACACGAGGGAGGAGGGAAGGTGAGCAGTTCTTC.

This clone was detected only a few times. This chain joins TRBV5-1 and TRBJ2-7; the D gene could be TRBD1 or TRBD2 (5 bases each). Trimming pared 4 bases from V and 7 bases from J, leaving 21 bases between. This CDR3 has 15 amino acids. The germline gives CDR1 SGHRS, CDR2 YFSETQ. CDR3 DNA: TGCGCCAGCAGCATAACCCCCGGGACGAAACGGGAGCAGTACTTC. Encoded protein: CASSITPGTKREQYF.

The gene calls are TRBV18 and TRBJ2-1; TRBD1 might be the D (6 bases). Per germline, CDR1 KGHSH and CDR2 LQKENI. The CDR3 is made up of 13 amino acids. V lost 4 bases to trimming and J lost 7 bases, with 11 bases between them. This chain's CDR3 is CASSHRDMNEQFF. In DNA form, the CDR3 reads TGTGCCAGCTCACACAGGGATATGAATGAGCAGTTCTTC.

CDR3 DNA: TGTGCCAGCAACCCCAGGGGGGGGAACACCGGGGAGCTGTTTTTT. Translating gives CASNPRGGNTGELFF. This chain links TRBV7-2 with TRBJ2-2; D tentatively fits TRBD1 or TRBD2 (7 bases each). The CDR3 is 15 residues long. V lost 7 bases and J 1 base, leaving 13 bases between the germline ends. Germline V gene lookup returns CDR1 SGHTA and CDR2 FQGNSA.

The chain joins TRBV6-5 to TRBJ1-2; D is ambiguous. The CDR3 sequence is 13 residues long. V was shortened by 7 bases and J by 5 bases, with 14 bases between the two germline ends. Germline CDR1 is MNHEY and CDR2 is SVGAGI. CDR3 nucleotide sequence: TGTGCCAGCAACCTCTGGGTAGGGTATGGCTACACCTTC. It specifies CASNLWVGYGYTF.

DNA for the CDR3: TGCACCAGCAGCCAAGATGTGGTTCACTCGGAGAGCACAGATACGCAGTATTTT. Translating gives CTSSQDVVHSESTDTQYF. The V and J genes are TRBV1 and TRBJ2-3; the table's D call of TRBD2 was not tested on the DNA. TRBV1 is classified as a pseudogene. This CDR3 has 18 amino acids.

The sample holds a few counts of this clone. The chain couples TRBV12-1 to TRBJ2-1. TRBV12-1 has pseudogene status. The length of the CDR3 is 17 residues. The CDR3 loop is CASSFLSLSSSYNEQFF. The CDR3 DNA reads as TGTGCCAGCAGCTTCCTGTCTCTTTCAAGCTCCTACAATGAGCAGTTCTTC.

The table lists this clone with a few counts. The V call is TRBV7-9, the J call TRBJ2-1, with D hard to call. The CDR3 loop spans 11 amino acids. V was trimmed by 2 bases and J by 10 bases, leaving 6 bases between them. Germline V gene data show CDR1 as SEHNR and CDR2 as FQNEAQ (reference sequence). The CDR3 protein is CASSLYGEQFF. The CDR3 coding sequence is TGTGCCAGCAGCTTATACGGAGAGCAGTTCTTC.

In this sample, this clone turned up a few times. The chain couples TRBV29-1 to TRBJ2-5, with TRBD2 matching 7 bases. The CDR3 runs to 12 residues. After removal of 6 bases from V and 5 bases from J, the junction contained 6 bases not matched to a gene. Germline loops: CDR1 SQVTM, CDR2 ANQGSEA. The CDR3 is CSVSRLAETQYF. CDR3 coding DNA: TGCAGCGTGTCAAGACTAGCTGAGACCCAGTACTTC.

The chain carries TRBV9 and TRBJ2-5; no clear D gene. V dropped 4 bases and J dropped 7 bases, with 23 bases sitting between them. Germline-derived CDR1 and CDR2 are SGDLS and YYNGEE. The CDR3 extends over 16 amino acids. CDR3: CASSTQPSFGVGTQYF. DNA for the CDR3: TGTGCCAGCAGCACCCAACCGAGCTTCGGCGTCGGGACCCAGTACTTC.

This clone has more than one count but fewer than ten. This sequence joins TRBV18 and TRBJ2-7, with 11 bases that match TRBD1. Germline trimming cut 1 base from V and 3 bases from J; bases unmatched to any gene: 5. Germline V CDR1 and CDR2: KGHSH, LQKENI. The CDR3 sequence is 16 residues long. CDR3 nucleotides: TGTGCCAGCTCACCACTGTCCGGGACAGGGGGCTACGAGCAGTACTTC. Protein sequence: CASSPLSGTGGYEQYF.

This clone occurred a few times. This sequence may be a read error, since a much larger clone differs from it by one base. The CDR3 loop is CASGSGANVLTF. The CDR3 DNA is TGTGCCAGCGGCTCTGGGGCCAACGTCCTGACTTTC. The rearrangement uses TRBV6-5 and TRBJ2-6; D is unclear. The CDR3 loop spans 12 amino acids. Germline-derived CDR1 and CDR2 are MNHEY and SVGAGI. V lost 8 bases and J 0 bases, leaving 2 bases between the germline ends.

Regarding this clone: This may arise from a read error, as a much more abundant clone is one base away. Other DNA sequences in this specimen translate into the identical CDR3. The V gene is TRBV5-4, the J gene TRBJ1-1; 7 bases agree with TRBD1. Germline V lookup: CDR1 SGHNT, CDR2 YYREEE (reference sequence). CDR3 length equals 14 residues. The trim removed 3 bases at V and 1 base at J, leaving 3 bases unmatched. CDR3 nucleotide sequence: TGTGCCAGCAGCTCCAGACAGGGGAACACTGAAGCTTTCTTT. As protein: CASSSRQGNTEAFF.

Only a few counts were recorded for this clone. The CDR3 sequence is CASRPTGERYGYTF. CDR3 nucleotides: TGTGCCAGCAGGCCCACAGGGGAAAGATATGGCTACACCTTC. The chain has TRBV27 and TRBJ1-2; 7 positions agree with TRBD1. V trimming: 6 bases; J trimming: 5 bases; junction bases outside the gene matches: 9. The CDR3 is 14 residues long. Per germline, CDR1 MNHEY and CDR2 SMNVEV (reference sequence).

The chain has TRBV28 and TRBJ2-7; 8 bases are a match to TRBD1. Per germline, CDR1 MDHEN and CDR2 SYDVKM. This CDR3 is built from 15 residues. V dropped 5 bases and J dropped 6; count of bases not matched to a gene: 12. The CDR3 coding sequence is TGTGCCAGCAGTCCCCAGGACAGGGACCTCTCCGAGCAGTACTTC. It yields the protein CASSPQDRDLSEQYF.

There are a few counts of this clone. The chain is built from TRBV19 and TRBJ1-1; TRBD1 might be the D (6 bases). From germline, CDR1 is LNHDA and CDR2 SQIVND (reference sequence). Trimming stripped 3 bases from V and 5 bases from J, with 10 bases between. The CDR3 consists of 13 residues. CDR3: CASSIDRTTEAFF. In DNA, the CDR3 is TGTGCCAGTAGTATCGACAGGACAACTGAAGCTTTCTTT.

This clone was counted a few times. Other DNA sequences in this specimen translate into the identical CDR3. This CDR3 is CASSVESSTDTQYF. The CDR3, as DNA: TGTGCCAGCAGCGTAGAATCTAGCACAGATACGCAGTATTTT. The genes are TRBV9 and TRBJ2-3, with no clear D. The CDR3 contains 14 residues. V was shortened by 0 bases and J by 0 bases, with 5 bases between the two germline ends. Germline loops: CDR1 SGDLS, CDR2 YYNGEE. The full variable domain, its missing parts supplied by reference TRBV9 and TRBJ2-3, is DSGVTQTPKHLITATGQRVTLRCSPRSGDLSVYWYQQSLDQGLQFLIQYYNGEERAKGNILERFSAQQFPDLHSELNLSSLELGDSALYFCASSVESSTDTQYFGPGTRLTVL.

This clone showed up just a few times. V gene TRBV4-2 combines with J gene TRBJ2-2; TRBD1 might be the D (5 bases). The germline V gene has CDR1 LGHNA and CDR2 YNFKEQ. CDR3 length: 14 residues. The V end lost 3 bases, the J end lost 7 bases, and 12 bases lay between the germline ends. CDR3 coding DNA: TGTGCCAGCAGCCAGGCTACAGGCCTCGGGGAGCTGTTTTTT. Its translation: CASSQATGLGELFF.

This rearrangement joins TRBV5-1 to TRBJ2-4, with D tentatively TRBD1 or TRBD2 (5 bases each). Trimming removed 4 bases from V and 5 bases from J, with 19 bases in between. Germline V gene data show CDR1 as SGHRS and CDR2 as YFSETQ. CDR3 length equals 16 residues. The CDR3, as DNA: TGCGCCAGCAGCATGTGGGGGTTCATTGGCGAAAACATTCAGTACTTC. It is translated as CASSMWGFIGENIQYF. The complete variable domain, with remaining parts taken from reference TRBV5-1 and TRBJ2-4, reads KAGVTQTPRYLIKTRGQQVTLSCSPISGHRSVSWYQQTPGQGLQFLFEYFSETQRNKGNFPGRFSGRQFSNSRSEMNVSTLELGDSALYLCASSMWGFIGENIQYFGAGTRLSVL.

This clone was detected a few times. The chain joins TRBV11-2 to TRBJ2-7; tentatively, D is TRBD2 (5 bases). There are 15 residues in the CDR3. Germline V gene lookup returns CDR1 SGHAT and CDR2 FQNNGV. V was pared by 6 bases and J by 2 bases, with 17 bases between. CDR3 in amino acids: CASSSGSGSPYEQYF. CDR3 sequence (DNA): TGTGCCAGCAGTTCAGGCTCGGGAAGTCCCTACGAGCAGTACTTC.

This clone is a singleton in its sample. At the DNA level, this CDR3 is encoded by other sequences in the same sample as well. CDR3 DNA sequence: TGTGCCAGCAGCTCTCCCGGGGGCCCATACAATGAGCAGTTCTTC. Its translation: CASSSPGGPYNEQFF. The chain carries TRBV7-2 and TRBJ2-1; D may be TRBD1 or TRBD2 (6 bases each). This CDR3 region has 15 residues. CDR1 and CDR2 from the germline V gene are SGHTA and FQGNSA. V was cut by 4 bases and J by 4 bases, with 14 bases left in between.

This clone was counted only a few times. The germline gene is not matched at one end of the junction; a read error may be the cause. The J gene is TRBJ1-2, the V gene TRBV4-3; possible D gene TRBD1, 5 bases. The CDR3 length is 14 residues. Per the germline V gene, CDR1 is LGHNA and CDR2 is YSLEER. For the CDR3, the DNA is TGCGCCAGCAGTCAAGGACGGGACAACTATGGCTACACCTTC. Amino acids: CASSQGRDNYGYTF.

This clone has more than one count but fewer than ten. The genes are TRBV13 and TRBJ2-2; 8 positions agree with TRBD1. Germline CDR1 is PRHDT and CDR2 is FYEKMQ (reference sequence). After removal of 10 bases from V and 5 bases from J, the junction contained 9 bases not matched to a gene. The CDR3 has 14 residues. CDR3 loop: CAKGQGKITGELFF. In DNA form, the CDR3 reads TGTGCCAAAGGACAGGGCAAAATAACCGGGGAGCTGTTTTTT.

This clone showed up just a few times. The chain uses TRBV27 and TRBJ2-3; unclear D gene. CDR1 and CDR2 from the germline V gene are MNHEY and SMNVEV (reference sequence). CDR3 size: 14 residues. V shed 5 bases and J shed 2 bases, with 11 bases lying between them. CDR3 in DNA: TGTGCCAGCAGTCGTCCTCCACACACAGATACGCAGTATTTT. It encodes CASSRPPHTDTQYF.

The CDR3 DNA follows: TGTGCCAGCAGCTTAAAACTTGAAAATGCTGGGGCCAACGTCCTGACTTTC. It yields the protein CASSLKLENAGANVLTF. V and J are TRBV13 and TRBJ2-6; D gene unclear. Germline loops: CDR1 PRHDT, CDR2 FYEKMQ (reference sequence). V dropped 2 bases and J dropped 2 bases, with 13 bases sitting between them. The CDR3 contains 17 residues. The variable domain in full, with the rest retrieved from reference TRBV13 and TRBJ2-6, is AAGVIQSPRHLIKEKRETATLKCYPIPRHDTVYWYQQGPGQDPQFLISFYEKMQSDKGSIPDRFSAQQFSDYHSELNMSSLELGDSALYFCASSLKLENAGANVLTFGAGSRLTVL.

The rearrangement joins TRBV4-1 to TRBJ1-5; D call uncertain. The CDR3 spans 14 residues. Per germline, CDR1 MGHRA and CDR2 YSYEKL. The germline V and J ends were trimmed by 0 bases and 7 bases, with 10 bases remaining between them. CDR3 DNA: TGCGCCAGCAGCCAAGATGTTTTTGGGCAGCCCCAGCATTTT. Its translation: CASSQDVFGQPQHF.

The genes are TRBV4-3 and TRBJ2-7; D not certain. Per the germline V gene, CDR1 is LGHNA and CDR2 is YSLEER. The CDR3 is made up of 14 amino acids. V lost 4 bases to trimming and J lost 5 bases, with 15 bases between them. CDR3 residues: CASSRDPATHEQYF. The DNA of the CDR3 is TGCGCCAGCAGCCGAGACCCCGCCACCCACGAGCAGTACTTC.

The rearrangement joins TRBV10-3 to TRBJ2-7; 11 bases are a match to TRBD1. From germline, CDR1 is ENHRY and CDR2 SYGVKD. This CDR3 is 13 amino acids long. V was clipped by 6 bases and J by 5 bases; unmatched bases: 3. The CDR3 DNA reads as TGTGCCATCAGGCGGACAGGGGGCGACGAGCAGTACTTC. Translated, it gives CAIRRTGGDEQYF.

The J gene is TRBJ1-4, the V gene TRBV18; unclear D gene. Trimming removed 6 bases at V and 7 bases at J, with 12 bases between. The germline gives CDR1 KGHSH, CDR2 LQKENI. The CDR3 contains 13 residues. The CDR3 nucleotides are TGTGCCAGCTCCCAGAGGGAAGGTGAAAAACTGTTTTTT. It encodes CASSQREGEKLFF.

J is TRBJ2-3 and V is TRBV6-4, with 9 bases aligning to TRBD1. Germline CDR1 and CDR2: MRHNA and SNTAGT. With 5 bases clipped from V and 8 bases from J, the junction kept 8 bases outside the gene matches. CDR3 length: 14 residues. Here the CDR3 DNA reads TGTGCCAGCAGTTTAACAGGGGGCGATATTACGCAGTATTTT. Translation: CASSLTGGDITQYF.